This TCR beta chain was recovered during a study of tumor-infiltrating lymphocytes in primary liver carcinoma. Co-extracted RNA and DNA came from approximately 20-30 mg of unsorted bulk tissue. CDR1 SGHAT and CDR2 FQNNGV come from the germline V gene. This CDR3 is built from 17 residues. TCR beta cDNA came from roughly 550 ng total RNA, primed with a constant-region primer. TCR beta libraries came from three nested multiplex PCR rounds using slightly modified ARM-PCR. Two initial PCR rounds of about 9 cycles each paired TRBV1-TRBV30 forward primers with a C-beta reverse primer. MiXCR, run by TCRdb on the multiplex PCR reads, gives a single entry per CDR3 protein. The table lists 50,000 to 65,000 distinct CDR3 sequences, about 71% of them singletons. As concerns this clonotype: A read error is likely, as this CDR3 ends without the conserved phenylalanine or tryptophan.

Sequencing input: liver tumor tissue from sampling region 4. This sample's subset: tumor region T4, right-lateral pole. The V and J genes are TRBV11-2 and TRBJ2-5, with a possible D match to TRBD2 (6 bases). The TCR originated in a man aged 40-49 years with primary liver carcinoma and hepatitis B virus infection. The CDR3 here is CASSPTMTSGSGETQYL. The CDR3 nucleotides are TGTGCCAGCAGCCCCACTATGACTAGTGGGAGTGGAGAGACTCAGTACTTA.